The 19 T cell receptor gamma chains given below trace back to one sample, sequenced in a study of γδ T cells in repeated Plasmodium falciparum infection. TCRdb applied CATT to the multiplex PCR reads for clone calling. The sample consists of 28,000 or so gamma-chain clones, 1.4% of them appearing once. Bulk repertoires came from Vgamma9/Vdelta2+ or Vdelta2-negative gammadelta T cells flow-sorted from PBMC. Material for sequencing was gamma-delta T cells from blood. These receptors all come from a pool of human donors (malaria-infected and uninfected, not separated).

In this sample, this clone turned up a few times. A far larger clone is only one base removed, so a read error is likely. The sample holds other DNA sequences that translate to the same CDR3. The chain employs TRGV8 and TRGJ1 or TRGJ2. Assignment of the J gene here rests on matching the DNA to germline, because TCRdb gives none. This CDR3 has 21 amino acids. Trimming cost V 4 bases and J 4 bases; bases outside gene matches: 31. Germline values: CDR1 VENAVY, CDR2 YDSYNSRV. The DNA of the CDR3 is TGTGCCACCTGGGACACCCGGCCCCAAGGTTCACCTTGTGAACCCTATTATAAGAAACTCTTT. This gives the protein CATWDTRPQGSPCEPYYKKLF.

This clone appeared a few times. The TCRdb protein, from a much larger clone, departs from this DNA's translation at residue 7, likely by read error; the protein shown derives from the DNA. This chain links TRGV9 with TRGJ1 or TRGJ2. Matching the DNA to germline supplied the J gene, which TCRdb does not give. CDR1 GITISATS and CDR2 ISYDGTV come from the germline V gene (reference sequence). V lost 6 bases to trimming and J lost 8 bases; unmatched junction nucleotides: 13. The CDR3 runs 13 residues. The CDR3: CALWRGWSHKKLF. The CDR3 nucleotides are TGTGCCTTGTGGCGGGGGTGGAGTCATAAGAAACTCTTT.

This clone was seen ten or more times. The TCRdb record carries a much larger clone's protein, which differs from this DNA's translation at residue 11; a read error is the likely cause, and the protein listed here is the DNA translation. The chain uses TRGV8 and TRGJP1. TCRdb leaves out the J gene; it was filled in here by matching the DNA to germline. This CDR3 has 14 amino acids. Germline V CDR1 and CDR2: VENAVY, YDSYNSRV. Here the CDR3 reads CATWADTTGWSKIF. Here the CDR3 DNA reads TGTGCCACCTGGGCCGATACCACTGGTTGGTCCAAGATATTT.

Worth noting for this clone: This probably arose from a read error, given a far larger clone one base away. The J gene is uncalled and the V gene is TRGV9. The germline gives CDR1 GITISATS, CDR2 ISYDGTV (reference sequence). The CDR3 has 13 residues. This CDR3 is CALWDDDYYKKLF. CDR3 sequence (DNA): TGTGCCTTGTGGGACGACGATTATTATAAGAAGCTCTTT.

For this clone: The TCRdb record carries a much larger clone's protein, which differs from this DNA's translation at residue 4; a read error is the likely cause, and the protein listed here is the DNA translation. This chain joins TRGV9 and TRGJ1 or TRGJ2. The V gene's germline CDR1 is GITISATS and CDR2 ISYDGTV (reference sequence). The length of the CDR3 is 10 residues. The J segment lost 8 bases and the V segment lost 9 bases, leaving 7 bases of the junction unmatched. The chain's CDR3 is CALAPNKKLF. DNA for the CDR3: TGTGCCTTGGCACCTAATAAGAAACTCTTT.

This clone has more than one count but fewer than ten. A far more abundant clone sits one base away, making this likely a read error. Other nucleotide sequences from this sample produce the same CDR3. The V call is TRGV9, the J call TRGJP. No J gene was available from TCRdb, and it was assigned here by a germline match of the DNA. J gave up 6 bases and V 0 bases, and 8 bases lay outside the gene matches. The CDR3 spans 18 residues. The germline V gene has CDR1 GITISATS and CDR2 ISYDGTV (reference sequence). The CDR3 spells CALWEVHGGELGKKIKVF. CDR3 in DNA: TGTGCCTTGTGGGAGGTGCATGGGGGAGAGTTGGGCAAAAAAATCAAGGTATTT.

With respect to this clone: TCRdb assigns this DNA the protein of a much larger clone, which departs from its translation at residue 10; this likely reflects a read error, and the protein shown comes from translating the DNA. This chain uses TRGV9 with TRGJP. Here the J gene was assigned by germline matching of the DNA, as TCRdb has none. Per the germline V gene, CDR1 is GITISATS and CDR2 is ISYDGTV (reference sequence). V shed 1 base and J 9 bases; nucleotides not matched to a gene: 12. The CDR3 contains 18 residues. The CDR3 region is CALWEVPSEGLGKKIKVF. CDR3 sequence (DNA): TGTGCCTTGTGGGAGGTACCTTCTGAAGGGTTGGGCAAAAAAATCAAGGTATTT.

By sample share, this clone is medium-sized. In the same sample, other DNA sequences code for this CDR3. This CDR3 reads CALWEVQRGYKKLF. CDR3 nucleotide sequence: TGTGCCTTGTGGGAGGTGCAGAGGGGATATAAGAAACTCTTT. The J gene is TRGJ1 or TRGJ2, the V gene TRGV9. V lost 0 bases, J lost 7 bases, and 9 bases stayed unmatched. The CDR3 contains 14 residues. CDR1 is GITISATS and CDR2 is ISYDGTV in the germline V gene (reference sequence).

A few counts support this clone. The chain combines TRGV9 with TRGJ1 or TRGJ2. TCRdb leaves out the J gene; it was filled in here by matching the DNA to germline. The CDR3 sequence is 13 residues long. Germline trimming cut 2 bases from V and 10 bases from J; bases unmatched to any gene: 11. Per the germline V gene, CDR1 is GITISATS and CDR2 is ISYDGTV (reference sequence). CDR3 bases: TGTGCCTTGTGGGAGGCTATCGACCCAAAGAAACTCTTT. Encoded protein: CALWEAIDPKKLF.

This clone rates as medium-sized. A read error may explain this, as a much larger clone is one base away. The V gene is TRGV9, the J gene TRGJP. This CDR3 region has 13 residues. Trimming at V came to 6 bases and at J to 8 bases, leaving 1 base not matched to a gene. Germline CDR1 is GITISATS and CDR2 is ISYDGTV (reference sequence). CDR3 coding DNA: TGTGCCTTGTGGCAGTTGGGCAAAAAAATCAAGGTATTT. Protein product: CALWQLGKKIKVF.

This clone has at least ten counts. The V and J genes are TRGV8 and TRGJP1. The V and J ends lost 3 bases and 0 bases, in that order; junction bases with no gene match: 10. The V gene's germline CDR1 is VENAVY and CDR2 YDSYNSRV. This CDR3 region has 17 residues. The CDR3 bases are TGTGCCACCTGGGATCGAATCAATAATACCACTGGTTGGTTCAAGATATTT. This codes for CATWDRINNTTGWFKIF.

There are many counts of this clone. Given a far larger clone just one base away, this is likely a sequencing read error. The sample carries other DNA sequences with the same CDR3. The chain joins TRGV9 to TRGJP. The J gene is not listed in TCRdb, so it was assigned here from a DNA match to germline. Germline trimming cut 5 bases from V and 4 bases from J; bases unmatched to any gene: 5. The CDR3 is 16 amino acids. CDR1 and CDR2 from the germline V gene are GITISATS and ISYDGTV (reference sequence). CDR3 coding DNA: TGTGCCTTGTGGGCCCCTCAAGAGTTGGGCAAAAAAATCAAGGTATTT. This encodes CALWAPQELGKKIKVF.

With regard to this clone: TCRdb pairs this DNA with a much larger clone's protein that differs at residue 10, likely a read error; the protein shown was translated from the DNA. The gene calls are TRGV9 and TRGJP. TCRdb does not report a J gene; here it was assigned by matching the DNA to germline references. This CDR3 has 18 residues. Germline CDR1 is GITISATS and CDR2 is ISYDGTV (reference sequence). The junction had 13 bases not matched to a gene; V was cut back by 2 bases and J by 9 bases. The CDR3 DNA reads as TGTGCCTTGTGGGAGGGTACGAAAGAGGTGTTGGGCAAAAAAATCAAGGTATTT. This translates into CALWEGTKEVLGKKIKVF.

This clone is labeled as medium-sized (0.01 to 0.1%). This sample also contains other DNA sequences that code for the same CDR3. The gene calls are TRGV9 and TRGJP. This CDR3 contains 18 residues. CDR1 is GITISATS and CDR2 is ISYDGTV in the germline V gene (reference sequence). Trimming cost V 3 bases and J 7 bases; bases outside gene matches: 12. In nucleotides, the CDR3 is TGTGCCTTGTGGGAGAACTACGCGGGGGAGTTGGGCAAAAAAATCAAGGTATTT. Translating gives CALWENYAGELGKKIKVF.

This clone showed up many times. The amino acid sequence in TCRdb belongs to a much larger clone and departs from this DNA's translation at residue 5, likely a sequencing read error; the sequence shown is translated from the DNA. The chain employs TRGV9 and TRGJ1 or TRGJ2. J gave up 12 bases and V 5 bases, and 19 bases lay outside the gene matches. The CDR3 has 14 amino acids. Germline CDR1 GITISATS, CDR2 ISYDGTV (reference sequence). CDR3 loop: CALWGQTTCGRKLF. CDR3 nucleotides: TGTGCCTTGTGGGGCCAAACGACCTGCGGCAGGAAACTCTTT.

As to this clone: TCRdb shows a much larger clone's protein in place of this DNA's translation, and the two differ at residue 5, likely through a read error; the protein shown is translated from the DNA. The rearrangement uses TRGV9 and TRGJP. TCRdb supplies no J gene; here it was assigned by aligning the nucleotide sequence to germline. The CDR3 totals 18 residues. Per germline, CDR1 GITISATS and CDR2 ISYDGTV (reference sequence). This CDR3 reads CALWGVRGQELGKKIKVF. In nucleotides, the CDR3 is TGTGCCTTGTGGGGGGTGCGAGGACAAGAGTTGGGCAAAAAAATCAAGGTATTT.

As for this clone: The mismatch at residue 4 between this DNA's translation and the TCRdb protein of a much larger clone likely reflects a read error; the protein shown is translated from the DNA. The chain combines TRGV9 with TRGJP. No J gene was available from TCRdb, and it was assigned here by a germline match of the DNA. Looked up from germline, CDR1 is GITISATS and CDR2 is ISYDGTV (reference sequence). The CDR3 has 17 amino acids. The chain's CDR3 is CALREPREELGKKIKVF. In DNA, the CDR3 is TGTGCCTTGCGGGAGCCTCGGGAAGAGTTGGGCAAAAAAATCAAGGTATTT.

This clone was recorded a few times. The mismatch at residue 3 between this DNA's translation and the TCRdb protein of a much larger clone likely reflects a read error; the protein shown is translated from the DNA. The chain carries TRGV4 and TRGJ1 or TRGJ2. The J gene, missing from TCRdb, was assigned here through DNA to germline matching. Germline CDR1 EGSTGY, CDR2 YDSYTSSV. The CDR3 spans 13 residues. DNA for the CDR3: TGTGCCATCTGGGATGGTCCCCCGGGGAAGAAACTCTTT. Translation gives CAIWDGPPGKKLF.

On this clone itself: The protein given by TCRdb reflects a much larger clone and differs at residue 7 from this DNA's translation, likely from a read error; the protein shown is the DNA's translation. The gene calls are TRGV9 and TRGJP. TCRdb lists no J gene, so it was determined here by aligning the DNA to germline. V shed 4 bases, J shed 6 bases, and the junction held 6 bases outside the gene matches. The CDR3 contains 16 residues. Germline-derived CDR1 and CDR2 are GITISATS and ISYDGTV (reference sequence). The CDR3 protein is CALWDARELGKKIKVF. The CDR3 DNA reads as TGTGCCTTGTGGGACGCTAGAGAGTTGGGCAAAAAAATCAAGGTATTT.